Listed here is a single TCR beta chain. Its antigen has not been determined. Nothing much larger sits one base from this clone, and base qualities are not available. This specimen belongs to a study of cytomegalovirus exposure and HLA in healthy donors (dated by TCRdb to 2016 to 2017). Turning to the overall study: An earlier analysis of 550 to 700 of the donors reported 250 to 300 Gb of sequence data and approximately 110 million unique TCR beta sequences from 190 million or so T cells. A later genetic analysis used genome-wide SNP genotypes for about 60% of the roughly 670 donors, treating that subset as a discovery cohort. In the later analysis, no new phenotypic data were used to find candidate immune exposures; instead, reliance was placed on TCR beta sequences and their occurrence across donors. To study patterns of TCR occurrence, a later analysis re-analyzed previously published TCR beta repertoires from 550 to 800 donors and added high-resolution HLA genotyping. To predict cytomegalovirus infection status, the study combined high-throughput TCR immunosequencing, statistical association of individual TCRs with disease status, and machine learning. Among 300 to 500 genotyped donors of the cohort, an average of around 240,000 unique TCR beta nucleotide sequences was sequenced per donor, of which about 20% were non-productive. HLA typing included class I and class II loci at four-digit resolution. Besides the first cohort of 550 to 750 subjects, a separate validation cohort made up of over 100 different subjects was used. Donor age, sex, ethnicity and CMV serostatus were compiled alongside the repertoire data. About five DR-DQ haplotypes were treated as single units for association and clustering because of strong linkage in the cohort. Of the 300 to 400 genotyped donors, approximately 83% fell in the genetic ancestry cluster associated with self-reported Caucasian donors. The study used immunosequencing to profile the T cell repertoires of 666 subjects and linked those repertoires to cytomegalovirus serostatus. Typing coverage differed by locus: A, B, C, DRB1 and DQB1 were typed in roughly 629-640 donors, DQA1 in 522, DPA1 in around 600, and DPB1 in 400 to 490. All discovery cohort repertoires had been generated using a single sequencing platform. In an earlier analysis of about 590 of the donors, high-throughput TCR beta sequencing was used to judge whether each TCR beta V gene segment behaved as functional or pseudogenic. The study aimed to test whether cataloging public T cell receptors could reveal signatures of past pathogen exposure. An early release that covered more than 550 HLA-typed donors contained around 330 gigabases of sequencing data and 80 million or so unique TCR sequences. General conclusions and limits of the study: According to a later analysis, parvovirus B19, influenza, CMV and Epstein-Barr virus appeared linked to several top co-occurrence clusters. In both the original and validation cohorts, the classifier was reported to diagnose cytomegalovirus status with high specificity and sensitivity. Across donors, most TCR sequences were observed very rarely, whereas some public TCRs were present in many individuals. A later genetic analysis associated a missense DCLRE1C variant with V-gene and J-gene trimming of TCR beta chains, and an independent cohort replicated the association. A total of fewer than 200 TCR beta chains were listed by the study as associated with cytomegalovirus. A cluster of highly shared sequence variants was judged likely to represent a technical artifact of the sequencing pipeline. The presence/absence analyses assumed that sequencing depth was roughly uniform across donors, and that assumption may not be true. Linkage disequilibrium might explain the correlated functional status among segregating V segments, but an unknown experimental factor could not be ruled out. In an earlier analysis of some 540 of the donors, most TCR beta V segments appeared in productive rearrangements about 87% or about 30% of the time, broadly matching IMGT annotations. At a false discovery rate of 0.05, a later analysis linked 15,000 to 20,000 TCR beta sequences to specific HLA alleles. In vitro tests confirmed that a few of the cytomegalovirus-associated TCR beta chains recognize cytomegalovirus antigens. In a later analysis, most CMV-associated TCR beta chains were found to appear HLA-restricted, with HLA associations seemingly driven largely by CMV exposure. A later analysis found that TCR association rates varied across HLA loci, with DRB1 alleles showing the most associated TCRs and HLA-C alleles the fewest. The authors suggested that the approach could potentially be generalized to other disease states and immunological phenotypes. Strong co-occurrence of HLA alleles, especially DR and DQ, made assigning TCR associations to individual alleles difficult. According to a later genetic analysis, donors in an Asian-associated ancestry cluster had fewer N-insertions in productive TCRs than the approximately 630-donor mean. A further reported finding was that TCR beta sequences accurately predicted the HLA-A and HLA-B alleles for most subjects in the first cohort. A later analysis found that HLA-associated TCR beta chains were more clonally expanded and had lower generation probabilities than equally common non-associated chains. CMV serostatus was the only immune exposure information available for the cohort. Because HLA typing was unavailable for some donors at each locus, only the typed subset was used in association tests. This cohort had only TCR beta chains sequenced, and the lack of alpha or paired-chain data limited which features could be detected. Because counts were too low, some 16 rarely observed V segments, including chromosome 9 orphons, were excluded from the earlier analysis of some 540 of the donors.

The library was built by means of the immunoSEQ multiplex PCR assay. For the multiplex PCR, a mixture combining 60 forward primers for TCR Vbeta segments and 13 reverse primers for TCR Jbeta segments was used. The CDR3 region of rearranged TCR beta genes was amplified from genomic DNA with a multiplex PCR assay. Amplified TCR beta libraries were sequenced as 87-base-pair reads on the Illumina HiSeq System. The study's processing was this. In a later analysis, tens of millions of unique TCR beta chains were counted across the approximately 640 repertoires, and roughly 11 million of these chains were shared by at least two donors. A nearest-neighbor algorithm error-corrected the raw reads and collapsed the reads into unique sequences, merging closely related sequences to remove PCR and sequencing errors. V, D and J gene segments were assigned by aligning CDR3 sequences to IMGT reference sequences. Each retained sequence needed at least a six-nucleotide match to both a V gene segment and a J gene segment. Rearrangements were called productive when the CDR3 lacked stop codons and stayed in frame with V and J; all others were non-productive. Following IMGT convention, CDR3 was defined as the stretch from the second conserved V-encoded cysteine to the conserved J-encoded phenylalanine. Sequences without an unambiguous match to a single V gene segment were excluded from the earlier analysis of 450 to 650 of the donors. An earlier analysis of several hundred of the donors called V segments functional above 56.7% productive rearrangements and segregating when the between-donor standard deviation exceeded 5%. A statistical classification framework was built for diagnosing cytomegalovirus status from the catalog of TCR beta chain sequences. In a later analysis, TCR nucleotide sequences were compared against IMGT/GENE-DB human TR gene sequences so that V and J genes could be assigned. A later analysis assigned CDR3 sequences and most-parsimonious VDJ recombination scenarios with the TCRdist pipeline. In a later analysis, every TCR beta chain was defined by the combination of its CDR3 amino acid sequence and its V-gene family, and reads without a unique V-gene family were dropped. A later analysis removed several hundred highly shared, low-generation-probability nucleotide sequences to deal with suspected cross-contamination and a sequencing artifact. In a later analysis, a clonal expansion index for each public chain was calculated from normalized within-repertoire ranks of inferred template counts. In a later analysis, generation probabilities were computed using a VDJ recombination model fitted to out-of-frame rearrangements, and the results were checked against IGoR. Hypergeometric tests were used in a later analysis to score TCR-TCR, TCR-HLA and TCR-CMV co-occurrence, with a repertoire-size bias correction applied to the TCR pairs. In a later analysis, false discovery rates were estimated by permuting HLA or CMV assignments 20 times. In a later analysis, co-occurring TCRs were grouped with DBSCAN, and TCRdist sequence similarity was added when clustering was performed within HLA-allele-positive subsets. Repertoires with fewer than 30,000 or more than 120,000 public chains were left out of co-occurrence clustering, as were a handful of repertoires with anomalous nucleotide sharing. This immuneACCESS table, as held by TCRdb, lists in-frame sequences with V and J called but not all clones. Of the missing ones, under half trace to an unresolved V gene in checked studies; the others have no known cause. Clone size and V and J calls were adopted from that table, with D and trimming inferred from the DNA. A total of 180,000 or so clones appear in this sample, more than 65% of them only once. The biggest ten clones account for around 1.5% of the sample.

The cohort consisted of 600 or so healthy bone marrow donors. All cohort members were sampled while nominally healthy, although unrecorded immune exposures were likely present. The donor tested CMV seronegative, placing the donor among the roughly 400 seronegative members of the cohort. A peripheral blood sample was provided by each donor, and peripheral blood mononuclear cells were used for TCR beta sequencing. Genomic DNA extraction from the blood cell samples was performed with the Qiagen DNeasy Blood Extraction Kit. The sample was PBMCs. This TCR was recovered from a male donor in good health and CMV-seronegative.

The CDR3 has the sequence CASSLWAGHEQYF. The bases are TGTGCCAGCAGTTTATGGGCAGGCCACGAGCAGTACTTC. The rearranged segments are TRBV27 and TRBJ2-7; the D gene assignment is ambiguous. Taken from cysteine to phenylalanine, the CDR3 has 13 residues. The retained sequence is limited to the CDR3, 39 bases, with the frame set at the first base. Via the germline V gene (reference sequence), CDR1 is MNHEY and CDR2 SMNVEV. V was cut back by 1 base and J by 5 bases, leaving a gap of 9 bases between them.